This is a list of T cell receptor beta chains from one sample in a study of CD8 T cells in Susac syndrome. Using its own MiXCR run on the immunoSEQ multiplex PCR reads, TCRdb lists one record per CDR3 protein. The table has about 210,000 distinct CDR3 sequences, about 96% seen once. The sample taken for sequencing was CD4+ T cells from PBMCs. Receptors originate from a human donor with multiple sclerosis. Each CDR3 is given with its conserved first and last residue. Fields, in order: V gene, J gene, clone size, D gene, CDR3 DNA, CDR3 protein. D genes are given only for firm matches. Rows give clone size only sometimes, using once, few, many, or a class for an expanded clone.

TRBV4-2	TRBJ2-7	.	TRBD2	TGTGCCAGCAGCCAAGCCCAAGGGACTAGCGGGACCTACGAGCAGTACTTC	CASSQAQGTSGTYEQYF
TRBV29-1	TRBJ2-7	.	TRBD1	TGCAGCGTAGCTGACAGGGTCTCCTACGAGCAGTACTTC	CSVADRVSYEQYF
TRBV30	TRBJ2-6	.	.	TGTGGACGGGGGCTCTCTGGGGCCAACGTCCTGACTTTC	CGRGLSGANVLTF
TRBV4-1	TRBJ2-7	.	TRBD2	TGCGCCAGCAGCCAAGAGGTAAACGTCGGGAGGACCTACGAGCAGTACTTC	CASSQEVNVGRTYEQYF
TRBV29-1	TRBJ1-1	.	.	TGCAGCGTTCGCCGCCGGAACTATGAAGCTTTCTTT	CSVRRRNYEAFF
TRBV25-1	TRBJ1-1	.	.	TGTGCCAGCAGTCCTCATCTGGGGGCTCGGACTGAAGCTTTCTTT	CASSPHLGARTEAFF
TRBV5-1	TRBJ2-5	once	.	TGCGCCAGCAGCTTCGGATGGGAGACCCAGTACTTC	CASSFGWETQYF
TRBV24-1	TRBJ2-3	once	TRBD2	TGTGCCACCGGAGCGGGGACCTCAGATACGCAGTATTTT	CATGAGTSDTQYF
TRBV27	TRBJ1-6	.	.	TGTGCCAGCAGTTTAGGGTCAGATAATTCACCCCTCCACTTT	CASSLGSDNSPLHF
TRBV4-1	TRBJ2-1	.	TRBD2	TGCGCCAGCAGCCAGTCCTTGCTAGCGGGAGGCGATGAGCAGTTCTTC	CASSQSLLAGGDEQFF
TRBV7-2	TRBJ2-5	.	TRBD1	TGTGCCAGCAGCCCACGGACAGGGGTTGAAGAGACCCAGTACTTC	CASSPRTGVEETQYF
TRBV20-1	TRBJ2-1	.	.	TGCAGTGCCAAACAGGACAATGAGCAGTTCTTC	CSAKQDNEQFF
TRBV30	TRBJ2-7	once	TRBD1	TGTGCCTGGAGTAAGGGGGCATCCTACGAGCAGTACTTC	CAWSKGASYEQYF
TRBV6-5	TRBJ1-2	.	TRBD1	TGTGCCAGCAGTTCCATCGGGACAGGGGGCTTCTCATCCGGCTACACCTTC	CASSSIGTGGFSSGYTF
TRBV29-1	TRBJ1-1	.	.	TGCAGCGTTGCGAGGGATTTAGGTGAAGCTTTCTTT	CSVARDLGEAFF
TRBV15	TRBJ2-2	once	.	TGTGCCACCAGAGCTTCTAGGGTCCCCGGGGAGCTGTTTTTT	CATRASRVPGELFF
TRBV11-1	TRBJ2-7	.	TRBD2	TGTGCCAGCACCGAAACTAGCGGGAGCTACGAGCAGTACTTC	CASTETSGSYEQYF
TRBV19	TRBJ2-1	.	TRBD1	TGTGCCAGTAGTATAGCCCGCAGGGGGAGCCCCTACAATGAGCAGTTCTTC	CASSIARRGSPYNEQFF
TRBV28	TRBJ1-1	.	TRBD1	TGTGCCAGCAGTCACCGACAGGGGAGGGTCTGGGCTTTCTTT	CASSHRQGRVWAFF
TRBV7-2	TRBJ2-5	.	TRBD2	TGTGCCAGCAGCTTAGCGCTACTAGCGGGAGCCCAAGAGACCCAGTACTTC	CASSLALLAGAQETQYF
TRBV30	TRBJ1-5	.	.	TGTGCCTGGCCCCAAGGGCAGCCCCAGCATTTT	CAWPQGQPQHF
TRBV12-3/TRBV12-4	TRBJ2-1	.	TRBD2	TGTGCCAGCAGTTTGTCTAGCGGGAGTAACAATGAGCAGTTCTTC	CASSLSSGSNNEQFF
TRBV20-1	TRBJ1-1	.	TRBD1	TGCAGTGCTAGAGACCGGACAGGGACGGACACTGAAGCTTTCTTT	CSARDRTGTDTEAFF
TRBV2	TRBJ1-5	.	.	TGTGCCAGCAGTGAGGGTAATCAGCCCCAGCATTTT	CASSEGNQPQHF
TRBV28	TRBJ1-5	.	.	TGTGCCAGCAGTTTCGGTCCGAGCAATCAGCCCCAGCATTTT	CASSFGPSNQPQHF
TRBV4-1	TRBJ2-4	.	.	TGCGCCAGCAGCCATGAGTTGCGATTAGCCAAAAACATTCAGTACTTC	CASSHELRLAKNIQYF
TRBV19	TRBJ1-4	.	TRBD1	TGTGCCAGTAGCGAGACAGGGGCAATTGGAAAACTGTTTTTT	CASSETGAIGKLFF
TRBV7-9	TRBJ1-1	once	.	TGTGCCATACCTCGGCAAGCCCCTTTGGACACTGAAGCTTTCTTT	CAIPRQAPLDTEAFF
TRBV30	TRBJ2-3	once	.	TGTGCCTGGAGTGTCGGACCGATAAGCACAGATACGCAGTATTTT	CAWSVGPISTDTQYF
TRBV4-1	TRBJ2-3	.	.	TGCGCCAGCAGCCAACAAGGGGGTTCGGTTGCAGATACGCAGTATTTT	CASSQQGGSVADTQYF
TRBV3-1	TRBJ1-2	.	.	TGTGCCAGCAGCCAAGGGGAGGGGGGCTATGGCTACACCTTC	CASSQGEGGYGYTF
TRBV10-3	TRBJ1-2	.	TRBD1	TGTGCCATCAGTCACGGGACAGGCTATGGCTACACCTTC	CAISHGTGYGYTF
TRBV5-1	TRBJ2-3	.	.	TGCGCCAGCAGCTTTGAAGGGGATACGCAGTATTTT	CASSFEGDTQYF
TRBV14	TRBJ2-7	.	.	TGTGCCAGCAGCCAAAGTGTCGGCCCTACCTACGAGCAGTACTTC	CASSQSVGPTYEQYF
TRBV7-3	TRBJ2-2	.	TRBD1	TGTGCCAGCAGCCAAAACAGGGGAAGCGGGGAGCTGTTTTTT	CASSQNRGSGELFF
TRBV20-1	TRBJ2-6	.	.	TGCAGTGCTAGGATGACTGGGGCCAACGTCCTGACTTTC	CSARMTGANVLTF
TRBV21-1	TRBJ1-2	.	.	TGTGCCAGCAGCCCTGGGGGCTACGACTATGGCTACACCTTC	CASSPGGYDYGYTF
TRBV29-1	TRBJ2-3	.	TRBD2	TGCAGCGTTTATGTAGCGGGAGTGATTGTCGATACGCAGTATTTT	CSVYVAGVIVDTQYF
TRBV7-9	TRBJ1-1	.	TRBD1	TGTGCCAGCAGCTTATCCGACAGGGTGAACACTGAAGCTTTCTTT	CASSLSDRVNTEAFF
TRBV7-9	TRBJ2-1	.	TRBD2	TGTGCCAACCGAGCGGGAGAGCAGTTCTTC	CANRAGEQFF
TRBV7-9	TRBJ1-2	.	.	TGTGCCAGCAGCCCGGGACACACCAGTCGTGGCTACACCTTC	CASSPGHTSRGYTF
TRBV20-1	TRBJ2-7	.	.	TGCAGTGCTAGACGGGGACCAGATCCCGGGGAGCAGTACTTC	CSARRGPDPGEQYF
TRBV29-1	TRBJ2-7	.	.	TGCAGCGCCGACTCAGGGGACTACGAGCAGTACTTC	CSADSGDYEQYF
TRBV9	TRBJ2-3	.	TRBD2	TGTGCCAGCAGCTCTACGGGGGGGGGCACAGATACGCAGTATTTT	CASSSTGGGTDTQYF
TRBV7-2	TRBJ2-1	.	TRBD2	TGTGCCAGCAGCTTAGGTGGACTAGCGGGAGAGGAGCAGTTCTTC	CASSLGGLAGEEQFF
TRBV20-1	TRBJ2-7	.	.	TGCAGTGCTAGTTGGGCGTCCTACGAGCAGTACTTC	CSASWASYEQYF
TRBV29-1	TRBJ1-3	.	.	TGCAGCGTGGGTTACTCTGGAAACACCATATATTTT	CSVGYSGNTIYF
TRBV20-1	TRBJ2-7	.	.	TGCAGTGCTAGATGGGCGGGTAGGGACGAGCAGTACTTC	CSARWAGRDEQYF